This T cell receptor beta chain appears in the sequencing data of a study of cytomegalovirus exposure and HLA in healthy donors. Study-level results: In a later analysis, first-cohort TCR clusters were found to tend to co-occur in the 95 to 150 validation repertoires. The study flagged around 150 TCR beta chains as cytomegalovirus-associated. Through in vitro validation, three CMV-associated chains were shown to be specific for CMV antigens.

Comment on this clone: Antigen specificity is unknown.

The table came from immunoSEQ multiplex PCR; TCRdb's copy has only in-frame clones and leaves some out. The sample includes about 56,000 clones, 85% to 95% of them seen just once. The germline V gene encodes CDR1 MGHRA and CDR2 YSYEKL. Trimming removed 0 bases at V and 8 bases at J, with 13 bases between. CDR3 length: 14 residues. The chain recombines TRBV4-1 with TRBJ1-2; tentatively, D is TRBD1 (5 bases). The sequence was collected from a man aged 18 to 35 in good health and CMV-seronegative. The sequencing input was PBMCs. CDR3 nucleotide sequence: TGCGCCAGCAGCCAAGAGGGGCAGTCCGGGGGCTACACCTTC. Its translation is CASSQEGQSGGYTF.